Presented here are 4 T cell receptor beta chains from one specimen sequenced in a study of blood T cell repertoires in COVID-19. Some clones are missing from TCRdb's copy, which holds only in-frame ones; the method was immunoSEQ multiplex PCR. The sample lists 100,000 to 150,000 clones, about 81% occurring once. Source material: peripheral blood. The origin of the receptors is a woman in her fifties or sixties with acute or convalescent COVID-19.

V is TRBV6-2 or TRBV6-3 and J is TRBJ1-5; TRBD1 is a possible D gene (6 bases). This CDR3 has 14 residues. Between the trimmed V and J ends, which lost 6 bases and 0 bases, there was a span of 9 bases. Germline V CDR1 and CDR2: MNHEY, SVGEGT. CDR3 nucleotide sequence: TGTGCCAGCAGCAGGGGCTATAGCAATCAGCCCCAGCATTTT. It translates to CASSRGYSNQPQHF.

This clone was seen ten or more times. The rearrangement uses TRBV4-1 and TRBJ2-3; D perhaps matches TRBD2 (6 bases). Germline V gene data show CDR1 as MGHRA and CDR2 as YSYEKL. The V gene lost 5 bases and the J gene lost 5 bases, with 8 bases spanning the gap. The CDR3 runs to 12 residues. In DNA form, the CDR3 reads TGCGCCAGCAGCGGGGGAGGAGATACGCAGTATTTT. Translated, it gives CASSGGGDTQYF.

The rearrangement joins TRBV3-1 (or the pseudogene TRBV3-2) to TRBJ2-5; 14 nucleotides match TRBD2. Germline V gene lookup returns CDR1 LGHDT and CDR2 YNNKEL (reference sequence). This CDR3 spans 17 amino acids. The V and J ends lost 2 bases and 7 bases, in that order; junction bases with no gene match: 9. CDR3 in amino acids: CASSQLGLAGGPGTQYF. DNA of the CDR3: TGTGCCAGCAGCCAACTCGGACTAGCGGGGGGTCCAGGGACCCAGTACTTC.

V usage is TRBV28 and J usage is TRBJ2-4; 9 bases fit TRBD2. The CDR3 runs 14 residues. Germline CDR1 MDHEN, CDR2 SYDVKM. V lost 5 bases, J lost 7 bases, and 6 bases stayed unmatched. The chain's CDR3 is CASSPSGLANIQYF. In DNA form, the CDR3 reads TGTGCCAGCAGTCCCTCAGGACTAGCGAACATTCAGTACTTC.